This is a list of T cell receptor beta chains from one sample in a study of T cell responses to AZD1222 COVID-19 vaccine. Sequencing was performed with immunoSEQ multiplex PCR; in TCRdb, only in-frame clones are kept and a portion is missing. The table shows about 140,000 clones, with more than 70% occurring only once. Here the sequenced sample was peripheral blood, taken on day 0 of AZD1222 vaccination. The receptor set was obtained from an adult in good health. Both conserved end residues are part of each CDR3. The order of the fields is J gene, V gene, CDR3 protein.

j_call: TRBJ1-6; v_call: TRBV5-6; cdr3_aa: CASSLAGQGGSPLHF
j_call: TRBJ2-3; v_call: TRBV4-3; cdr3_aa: CASSPMPISTDTQYF
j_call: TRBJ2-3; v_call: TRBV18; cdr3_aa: CASSLPGADTQYF
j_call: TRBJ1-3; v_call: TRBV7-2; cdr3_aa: CASSLDRHPVSLGNTIYF
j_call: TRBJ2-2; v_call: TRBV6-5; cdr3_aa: CATRTSGGITGELFF
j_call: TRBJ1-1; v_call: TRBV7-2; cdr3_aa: CASSLARRGTEAFF
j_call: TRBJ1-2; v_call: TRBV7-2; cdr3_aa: CASSPGLGYTF
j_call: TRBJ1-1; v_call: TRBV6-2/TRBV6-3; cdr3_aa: CASSLGRHTEAFF
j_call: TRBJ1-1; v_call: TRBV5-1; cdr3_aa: CASSTSPSGGNTEAFF
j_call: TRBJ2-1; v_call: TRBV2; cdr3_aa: CASSARRGNNEQFF
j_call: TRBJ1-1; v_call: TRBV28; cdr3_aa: CASSSIRTGNSYEAFF
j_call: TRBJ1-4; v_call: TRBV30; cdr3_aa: CAWAEQGYSEKLFF
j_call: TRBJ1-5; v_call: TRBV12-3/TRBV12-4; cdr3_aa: CASSLRGRPQHF
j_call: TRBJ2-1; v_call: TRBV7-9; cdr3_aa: CASSGRSYNEQFF
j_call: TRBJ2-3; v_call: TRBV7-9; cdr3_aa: CASSNRLAGVRDTQYF
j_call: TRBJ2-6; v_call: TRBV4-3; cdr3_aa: CASSQGVVGSGANVLTF
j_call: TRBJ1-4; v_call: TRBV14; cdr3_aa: CASSQHGWNEKLFF
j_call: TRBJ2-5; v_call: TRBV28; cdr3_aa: CASSSGPSVKTQYF
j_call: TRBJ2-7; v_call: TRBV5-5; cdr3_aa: CASRFPGREVEQYF
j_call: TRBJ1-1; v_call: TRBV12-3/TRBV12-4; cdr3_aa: CASSLAGNTEAFF
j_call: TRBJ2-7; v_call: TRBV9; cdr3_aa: CASSGRHETYEQYF
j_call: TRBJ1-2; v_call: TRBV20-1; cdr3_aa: CSVPDTYGYTF
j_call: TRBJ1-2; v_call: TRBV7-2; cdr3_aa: CASSIGDRRANYGYTF